This is a list of T cell receptor beta chains from one sample in a study of regulatory T cells in long-lasting Graves disease. TCRdb independently ran MiXCR on the multiplex PCR reads; one entry per CDR3 protein. Of 300,000 to 350,000 distinct CDR3 sequences in the sample, less than 20% were seen once. Specimen: peripheral blood mononuclear cells (PBMCs), collected when the disease was refractory, from a patient treated with antithyroid drugs. Every receptor here comes from a female donor with Graves disease. The CDR3 runs from the conserved cysteine through the conserved F or W.

V,J,CDR3
TRBV9,TRBJ2-5,CASSVGQGVRSETQYF
TRBV29-1,TRBJ2-6,CSVLSSGANVLTF
TRBV4-1,TRBJ2-6,CASSQVVGGTGANVLTF
TRBV6-1,TRBJ1-1,CASCTMPNTEAFF
TRBV12-3/TRBV12-4,TRBJ1-1,CASSSKPLRGNTEAFF
TRBV11-2,TRBJ2-7,CASSRRLAGSYEQYF
TRBV7-9,TRBJ2-7,CASSYGTSGYYEQYF
TRBV5-1,TRBJ2-7,CASHLDLSPNEQYF
TRBV30,TRBJ1-5,CAWSAQAGQPQHF
TRBV7-9,TRBJ2-2,CASSLTPQGYTGELFF
TRBV5-4,TRBJ1-1,CASSLWQGRTEAFF
TRBV29-1,TRBJ1-4,CSVDFNEKLFF
TRBV18,TRBJ2-5,CASSPPVRSPPETQYF
TRBV6-1,TRBJ1-5,CASKKGARKGQPQHF
TRBV2,TRBJ1-1,CASSSPDRGGWGNTEAFF
TRBV3-1,TRBJ2-5,CASSQEGARETQYF
TRBV5-5,TRBJ1-4,CASNLSVGDLIEKLFF
TRBV20-1,TRBJ1-2,CSALGTDNNYGYTF
TRBV4-1,TRBJ1-5,CASSQTGPNQPQHF
TRBV7-9,TRBJ2-7,CASSFNSGTYEQYF
TRBV2,TRBJ1-1,CASTTGLTEAFF
TRBV11-3,TRBJ1-1,CASSDRQAENTEAFF
TRBV28,TRBJ1-5,CASRPGDSNQPQHF
TRBV20-1,TRBJ1-5,CSARGTDHSNQPQHF
TRBV5-8,TRBJ1-2,CASTLSGARTNYGYTF